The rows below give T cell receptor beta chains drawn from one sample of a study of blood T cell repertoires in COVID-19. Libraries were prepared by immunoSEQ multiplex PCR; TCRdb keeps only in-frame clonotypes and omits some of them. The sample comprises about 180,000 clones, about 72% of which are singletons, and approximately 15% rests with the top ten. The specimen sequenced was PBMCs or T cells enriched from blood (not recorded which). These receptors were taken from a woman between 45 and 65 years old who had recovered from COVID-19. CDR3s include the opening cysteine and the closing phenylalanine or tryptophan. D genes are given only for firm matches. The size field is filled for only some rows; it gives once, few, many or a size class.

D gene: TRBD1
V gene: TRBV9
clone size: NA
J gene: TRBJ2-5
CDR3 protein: CASSANGQGGETQYF
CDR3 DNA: TGTGCCAGCAGCGCGAACGGACAGGGCGGAGAGACCCAGTACTTC

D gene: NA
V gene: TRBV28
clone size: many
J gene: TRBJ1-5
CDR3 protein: CASSFRGRTQPQHF
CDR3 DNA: TGTGCCAGCAGTTTTCGGGGGAGGACTCAGCCCCAGCATTTT

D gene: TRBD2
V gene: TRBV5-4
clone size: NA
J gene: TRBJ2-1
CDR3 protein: CASSLGGGRAANEQFF
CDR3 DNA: TGTGCCAGCAGCTTGGGGGGCGGGAGGGCCGCCAATGAGCAGTTCTTC

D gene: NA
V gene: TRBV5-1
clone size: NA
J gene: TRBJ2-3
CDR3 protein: CASSKREGDTQYF
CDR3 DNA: TGCGCCAGCAGCAAAAGAGAGGGAGATACGCAGTATTTT

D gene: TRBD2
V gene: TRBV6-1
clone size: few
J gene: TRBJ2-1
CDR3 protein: CASSETSGFPYNEQFF
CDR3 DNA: TGTGCCAGCAGTGAAACTAGCGGGTTCCCCTACAATGAGCAGTTCTTC

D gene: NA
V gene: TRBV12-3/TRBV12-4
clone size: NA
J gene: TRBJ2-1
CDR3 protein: CASSLRLAGEQFF
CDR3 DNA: TGTGCCAGCAGTTTGCGGCTAGCAGGTGAGCAGTTCTTC

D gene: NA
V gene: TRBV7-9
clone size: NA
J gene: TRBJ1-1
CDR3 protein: CASSLGAGNTEAFF
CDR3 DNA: TGTGCCAGCAGCTTAGGTGCAGGGAACACTGAAGCTTTCTTT

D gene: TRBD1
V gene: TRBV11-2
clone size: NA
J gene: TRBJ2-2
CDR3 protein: CASSLRQGGGELFF
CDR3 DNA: TGTGCCAGCAGCTTAAGACAGGGCGGCGGGGAGCTGTTTTTT

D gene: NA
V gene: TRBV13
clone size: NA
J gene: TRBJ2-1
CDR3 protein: CASSPPPTSYNEQFF
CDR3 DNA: TGTGCCAGCAGCCCCCCCCCAACTAGCTACAATGAGCAGTTCTTC

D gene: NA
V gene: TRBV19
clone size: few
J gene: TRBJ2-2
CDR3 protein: CASSILLNTGELFF
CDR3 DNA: TGTGCCAGTAGTATCCTACTTAACACCGGGGAGCTGTTTTTT

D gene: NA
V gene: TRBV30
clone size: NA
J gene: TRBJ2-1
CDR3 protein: CAWSRTGWEQFF
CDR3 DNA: TGTGCCTGGAGTAGAACAGGGTGGGAGCAGTTCTTC

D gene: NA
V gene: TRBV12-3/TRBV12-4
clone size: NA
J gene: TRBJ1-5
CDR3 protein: CASSSSGQPQHF
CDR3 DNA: NA

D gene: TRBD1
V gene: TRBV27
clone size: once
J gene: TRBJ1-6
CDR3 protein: CASTGGGGFNSPLHF
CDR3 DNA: TGTGCCAGCACTGGAGGGGGCGGTTTTAATTCACCCCTCCACTTT

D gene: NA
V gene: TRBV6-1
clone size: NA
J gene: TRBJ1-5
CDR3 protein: CASSERGGNQPQHF
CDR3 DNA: TGTGCCAGCAGTGAACGAGGCGGCAATCAGCCCCAGCATTTT

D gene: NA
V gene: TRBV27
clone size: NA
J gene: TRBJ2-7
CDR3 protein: CASSARGEQYF
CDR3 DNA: TGTGCCAGCAGTGCCCGCGGCGAGCAGTACTTC

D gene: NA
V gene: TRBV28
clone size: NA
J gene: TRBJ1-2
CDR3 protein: CASSSPGQSYGYTF
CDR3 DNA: TGTGCCAGCAGCTCCCCAGGACAGTCCTATGGCTACACCTTC

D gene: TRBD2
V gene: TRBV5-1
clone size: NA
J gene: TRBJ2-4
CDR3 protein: CASSPESSGFSTKNIQYF
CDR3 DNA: TGCGCCAGCAGCCCCGAATCTAGCGGTTTTAGCACCAAAAACATTCAGTACTTC

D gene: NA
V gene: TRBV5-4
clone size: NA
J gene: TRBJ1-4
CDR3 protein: CASSQKQGNEKLFF
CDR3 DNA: TGTGCCAGCAGCCAAAAACAGGGTAATGAAAAACTGTTTTTT

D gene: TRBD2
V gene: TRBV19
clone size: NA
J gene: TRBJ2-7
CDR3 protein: CASKPLGTSGYYEQYF
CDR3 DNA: TGTGCCAGTAAGCCCCTCGGGACTAGCGGGTACTACGAGCAGTACTTC

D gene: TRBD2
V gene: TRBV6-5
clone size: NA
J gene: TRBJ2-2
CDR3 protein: CASIGRDTGELFF
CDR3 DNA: TGTGCCAGCATCGGGAGGGACACCGGGGAGCTGTTTTTT

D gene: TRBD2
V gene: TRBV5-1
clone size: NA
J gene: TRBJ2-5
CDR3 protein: CASTLAGAGTQYF
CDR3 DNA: TGCGCCAGCACTTTAGCGGGGGCCGGCACCCAGTACTTC

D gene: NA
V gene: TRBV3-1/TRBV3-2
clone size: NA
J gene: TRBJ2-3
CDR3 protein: CASSQPKGGPAGTQYF
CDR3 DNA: TGTGCCAGCAGCCAACCGAAGGGGGGGCCCGCGGGTACGCAGTATTTT

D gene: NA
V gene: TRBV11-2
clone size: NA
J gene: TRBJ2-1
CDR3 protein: CASSPRGGLSSYNEQFF
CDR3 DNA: TGTGCCAGCAGCCCCCGGGGTGGGTTGTCCTCCTACAATGAGCAGTTCTTC

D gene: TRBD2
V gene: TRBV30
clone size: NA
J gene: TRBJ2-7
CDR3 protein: CASETSGRRYEQYF
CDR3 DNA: TGTGCCTCTGAAACTAGCGGGAGACGCTACGAGCAGTACTTC

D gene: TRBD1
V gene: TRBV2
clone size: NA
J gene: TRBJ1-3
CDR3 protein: CAVQGALVSGNTIYF
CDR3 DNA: TGTGCCGTACAGGGGGCTTTGGTCTCTGGAAACACCATATATTTT

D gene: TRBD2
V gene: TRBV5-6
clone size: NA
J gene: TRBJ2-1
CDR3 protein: CASSFAGTSAKYNEQFF
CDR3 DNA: TGTGCCAGCAGCTTTGCCGGGACTAGCGCGAAATACAATGAGCAGTTCTTC

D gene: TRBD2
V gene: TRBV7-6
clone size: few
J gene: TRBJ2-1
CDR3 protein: CASQEGTSVSHEQFF
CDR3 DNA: TGTGCCAGCCAGGAGGGGACTAGCGTTAGCCATGAGCAGTTCTTC

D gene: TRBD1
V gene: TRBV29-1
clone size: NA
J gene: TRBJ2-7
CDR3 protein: CSVGNQQGDEQYF
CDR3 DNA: TGCAGCGTTGGAAACCAACAGGGGGACGAGCAGTACTTC

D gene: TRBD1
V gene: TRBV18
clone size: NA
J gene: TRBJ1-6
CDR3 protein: CASSPTGDSPLHF
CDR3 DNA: TGTGCCAGCTCACCCACAGGGGATTCACCCCTCCACTTT

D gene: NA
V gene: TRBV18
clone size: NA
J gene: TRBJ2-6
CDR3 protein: CASSYTNSGANVLTF
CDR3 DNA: TGTGCCAGCTCCTATACGAACTCTGGGGCCAACGTCCTGACTTTC

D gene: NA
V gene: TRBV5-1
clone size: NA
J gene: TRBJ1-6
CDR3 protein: CASSEHLASSYNSPLHF
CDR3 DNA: TGCGCCAGCAGCGAACACCTCGCCAGCTCCTATAATTCACCCCTCCACTTT

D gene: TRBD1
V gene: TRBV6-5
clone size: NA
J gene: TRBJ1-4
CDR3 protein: CASSQYRGPNEKLFF
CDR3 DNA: TGTGCCAGCAGCCAGTACAGGGGGCCCAATGAAAAACTGTTTTTT

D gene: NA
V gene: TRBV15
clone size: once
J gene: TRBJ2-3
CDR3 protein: CATSNGGTKITDTQYF
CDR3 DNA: TGTGCCACCAGCAATGGGGGGACGAAAATCACAGATACGCAGTATTTT

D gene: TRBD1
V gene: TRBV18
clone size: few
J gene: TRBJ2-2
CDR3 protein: CASSPPGQGGTGELFF
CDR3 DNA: TGTGCCAGCTCACCACCGGGACAGGGGGGCACCGGGGAGCTGTTTTTT

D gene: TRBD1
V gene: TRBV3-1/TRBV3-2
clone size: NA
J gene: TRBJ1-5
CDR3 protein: CASSQEGVGTGHQPQHF
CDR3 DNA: TGTGCCAGCAGCCAGGAAGGGGTGGGGACAGGGCATCAGCCCCAGCATTTT